This T cell receptor beta chain was sequenced in a study of T cell responses to AZD1222 COVID-19 vaccine. General observations from the study: A reported finding is that nearly half of spike-specific TCRs target unmutated variant regions. Donors were chiefly white British, with a greater number of females, and clonal diversity was perhaps underestimated. Vaccination with two AZD1222 doses was followed by a rise in Spike-specific TCR breadth and depth. Spike-wide coverage was observed for vaccine-associated CD4 TCRs, with dominant responses at 160-218 and 743-854.

With regard to this clone: No antigen is known for it.

Assay: immunoSEQ multiplex PCR; the TCRdb copy retains only in-frame clones and omits some. The sample holds roughly 70,000 clones, about four fifths seen once. The CDR3 extends over 14 amino acids. From germline, CDR1 is SGHAT and CDR2 FQNNGV. V lost 0 bases, J lost 1 base, and 6 bases lay in between. The gene calls are TRBV11-2 and TRBJ1-2; D is unclear. The origin of this receptor is an adult in good health. The specimen was peripheral blood, collected on day 0 of MenACWY control vaccination. The CDR3 DNA sequence: TGTGCCAGCAGCTTAGAACAGCGTAACTATGGCTACACCTTC. It codes for CASSLEQRNYGYTF.